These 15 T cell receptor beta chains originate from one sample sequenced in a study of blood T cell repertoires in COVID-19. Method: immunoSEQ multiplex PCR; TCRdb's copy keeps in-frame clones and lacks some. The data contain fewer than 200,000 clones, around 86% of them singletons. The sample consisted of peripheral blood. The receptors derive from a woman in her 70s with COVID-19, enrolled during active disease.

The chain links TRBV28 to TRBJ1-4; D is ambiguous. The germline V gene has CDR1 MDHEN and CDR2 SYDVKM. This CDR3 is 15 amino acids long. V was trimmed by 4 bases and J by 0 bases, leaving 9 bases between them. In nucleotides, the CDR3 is TGTGCCAGCAGTTCCCCGGTCGCAACTAATGAAAAACTGTTTTTT. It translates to CASSSPVATNEKLFF. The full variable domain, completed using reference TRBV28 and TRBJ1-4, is DVKVTQSSRYLVKRTGEKVFLECVQDMDHENMFWYRQDPGLGLRLIYFSYDVKMKEKGDIPEGYSVSREKKERFSLILESASTNQTSMYLCASSSPVATNEKLFFGSGTQLSVL.

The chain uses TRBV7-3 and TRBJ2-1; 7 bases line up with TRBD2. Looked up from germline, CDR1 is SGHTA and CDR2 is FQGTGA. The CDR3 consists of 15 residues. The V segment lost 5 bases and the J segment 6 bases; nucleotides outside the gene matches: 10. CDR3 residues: CASSITGGPINEQFF. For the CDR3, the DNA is TGTGCCAGCAGCATCACGGGAGGCCCTATCAATGAGCAGTTCTTC.

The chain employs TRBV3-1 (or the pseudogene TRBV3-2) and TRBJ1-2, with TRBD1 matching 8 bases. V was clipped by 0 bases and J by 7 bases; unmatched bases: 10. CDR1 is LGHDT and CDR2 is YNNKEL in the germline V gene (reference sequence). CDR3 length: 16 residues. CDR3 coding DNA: TGTGCCAGCAGCCAAGAAACATTGACAGGGGCTAGTGGCTACACCTTC. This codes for CASSQETLTGASGYTF.

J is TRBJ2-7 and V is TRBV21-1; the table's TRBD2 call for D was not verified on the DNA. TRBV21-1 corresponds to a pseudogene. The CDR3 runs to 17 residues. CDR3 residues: CASSKGRRVAAIYEQYF. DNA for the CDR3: TGTGCCAGCAGCAAAGGGAGGAGGGTAGCGGCTATATACGAGCAGTACTTC.

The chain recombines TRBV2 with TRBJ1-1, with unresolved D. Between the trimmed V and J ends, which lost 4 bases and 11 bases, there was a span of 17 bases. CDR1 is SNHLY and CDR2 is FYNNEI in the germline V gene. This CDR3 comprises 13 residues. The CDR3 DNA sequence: TGTGCCAGCAGTGCGAGTGGAGAGTCCCCTGCTTTCTTT. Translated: CASSASGESPAFF.

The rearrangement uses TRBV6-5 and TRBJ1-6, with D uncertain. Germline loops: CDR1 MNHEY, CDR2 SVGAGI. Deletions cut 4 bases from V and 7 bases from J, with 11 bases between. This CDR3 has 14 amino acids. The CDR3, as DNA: TGTGCCAGCAGTTCAACCAGATTCAATTCACCCCTCCACTTT. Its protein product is CASSSTRFNSPLHF.

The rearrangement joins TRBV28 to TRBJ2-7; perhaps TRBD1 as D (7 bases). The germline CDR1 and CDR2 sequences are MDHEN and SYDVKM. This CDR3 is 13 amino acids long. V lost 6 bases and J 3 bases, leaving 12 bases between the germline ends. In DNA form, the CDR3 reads TGTGCCAGCAGACTTCAGGGGGGCTACGAGCAGTACTTC. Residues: CASRLQGGYEQYF.

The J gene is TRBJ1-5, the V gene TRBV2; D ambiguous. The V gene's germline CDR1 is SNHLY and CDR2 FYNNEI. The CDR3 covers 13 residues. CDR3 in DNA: TGTGCTTCATTACTGGAGCCGCGGCAGCCCCAGCATTTT. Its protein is CASLLEPRQPQHF.

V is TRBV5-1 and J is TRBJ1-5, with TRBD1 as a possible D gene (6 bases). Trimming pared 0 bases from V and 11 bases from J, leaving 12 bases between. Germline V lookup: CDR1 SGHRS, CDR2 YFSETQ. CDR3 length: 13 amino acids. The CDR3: CASSLGSGEAQHF. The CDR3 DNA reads TGCGCCAGCAGCTTGGGATCAGGGGAAGCCCAGCATTTT. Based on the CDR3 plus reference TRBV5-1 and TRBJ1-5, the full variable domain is KAGVTQTPRYLIKTRGQQVTLSCSPISGHRSVSWYQQTPGQGLQFLFEYFSETQRNKGNFPGRFSGRQFSNSRSEMNVSTLELGDSALYLCASSLGSGEAQHFGDGTRLSIL.

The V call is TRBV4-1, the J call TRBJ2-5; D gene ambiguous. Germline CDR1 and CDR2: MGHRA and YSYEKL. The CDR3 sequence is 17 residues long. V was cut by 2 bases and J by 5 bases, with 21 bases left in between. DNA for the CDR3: TGCGCCAGCAGCCAACGACCAATCGAGACACTGAAGGAGACCCAGTACTTC. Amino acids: CASSQRPIETLKETQYF.

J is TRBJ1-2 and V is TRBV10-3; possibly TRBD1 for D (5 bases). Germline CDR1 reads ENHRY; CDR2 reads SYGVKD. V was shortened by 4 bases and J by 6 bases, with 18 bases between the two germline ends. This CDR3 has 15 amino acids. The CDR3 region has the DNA TGTGCCATCAGTGGAAGGGGCGCAGGTATTCATGGCTACACCTTC. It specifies CAISGRGAGIHGYTF.

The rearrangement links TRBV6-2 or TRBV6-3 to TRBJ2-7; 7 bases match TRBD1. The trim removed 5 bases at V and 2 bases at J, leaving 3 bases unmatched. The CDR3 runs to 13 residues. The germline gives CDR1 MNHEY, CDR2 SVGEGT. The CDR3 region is CASSGDRAYEQYF. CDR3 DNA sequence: TGTGCCAGCAGTGGCGACAGGGCCTACGAGCAGTACTTC.

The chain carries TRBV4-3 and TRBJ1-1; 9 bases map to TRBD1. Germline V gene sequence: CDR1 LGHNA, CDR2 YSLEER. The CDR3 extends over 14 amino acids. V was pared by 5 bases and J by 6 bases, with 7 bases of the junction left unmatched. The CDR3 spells CASSSGTGPAEAFF. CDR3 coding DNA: TGCGCCAGCAGCTCTGGGACAGGGCCGGCTGAAGCTTTCTTT.

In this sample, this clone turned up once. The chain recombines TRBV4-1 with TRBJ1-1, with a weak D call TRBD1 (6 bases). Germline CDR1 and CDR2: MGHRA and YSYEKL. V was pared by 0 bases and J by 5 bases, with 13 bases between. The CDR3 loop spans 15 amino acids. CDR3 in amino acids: CASSQEGGRGTEAFF. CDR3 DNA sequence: TGCGCCAGCAGCCAAGAGGGGGGGCGGGGGACTGAAGCTTTCTTT.

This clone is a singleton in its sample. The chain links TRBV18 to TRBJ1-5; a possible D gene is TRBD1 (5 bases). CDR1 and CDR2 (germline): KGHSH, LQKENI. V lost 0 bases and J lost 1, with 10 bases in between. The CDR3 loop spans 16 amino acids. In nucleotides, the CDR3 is TGTGCCAGCTCACCACCAGGGAAGGGGAGCAATCAGCCCCAGCATTTT. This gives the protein CASSPPGKGSNQPQHF.